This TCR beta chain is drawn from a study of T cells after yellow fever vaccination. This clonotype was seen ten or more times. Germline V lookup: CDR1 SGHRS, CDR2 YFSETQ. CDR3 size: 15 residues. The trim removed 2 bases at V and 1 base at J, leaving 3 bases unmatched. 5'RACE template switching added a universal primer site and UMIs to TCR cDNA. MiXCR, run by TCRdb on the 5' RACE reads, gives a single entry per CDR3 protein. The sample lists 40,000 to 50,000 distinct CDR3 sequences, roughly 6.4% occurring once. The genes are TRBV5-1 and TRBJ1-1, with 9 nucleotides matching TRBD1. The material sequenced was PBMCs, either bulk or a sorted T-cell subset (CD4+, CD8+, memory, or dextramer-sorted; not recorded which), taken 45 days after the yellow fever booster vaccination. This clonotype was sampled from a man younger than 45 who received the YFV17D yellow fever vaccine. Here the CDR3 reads CASSFTGGSNTEAFF. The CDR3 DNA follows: TGCGCCAGCAGCTTTACAGGGGGCTCGAACACTGAAGCTTTCTTT.